Included here is one T cell receptor (beta chain) sequence, with context. Its antigen is unknown. This record belongs to a study of cytomegalovirus exposure and HLA in healthy donors. TCRdb keeps only in-frame clones here, not all; method: immunoSEQ multiplex PCR. The sample includes 150,000 to 200,000 clones, roughly 91% of them seen just once. Overall study findings and caveats: The authors enumerated around 150 TCR beta chains as linked to cytomegalovirus.

The donors were in the 120-subject validation cohort, distinct from the approximately 670-subject first cohort. CDR3 length: 18 residues. V lost 0 bases and J lost 3; bases outside the gene matches: 13. The germline CDR1 and CDR2 sequences are MGHRA and YSYEKL. The sequence derives from a man aged 18 to 35 in good health and CMV-seropositive. The sample consisted of PBMCs. The rearrangement uses TRBV4-1 and TRBJ1-2, with 7 bases matching TRBD1. CDR3 sequence (DNA): TGCGCCAGCAGCCAAGATTCTCAAAGGGGGCCTATATACTATGGCTACACCTTC. It yields the protein CASSQDSQRGPIYYGYTF.